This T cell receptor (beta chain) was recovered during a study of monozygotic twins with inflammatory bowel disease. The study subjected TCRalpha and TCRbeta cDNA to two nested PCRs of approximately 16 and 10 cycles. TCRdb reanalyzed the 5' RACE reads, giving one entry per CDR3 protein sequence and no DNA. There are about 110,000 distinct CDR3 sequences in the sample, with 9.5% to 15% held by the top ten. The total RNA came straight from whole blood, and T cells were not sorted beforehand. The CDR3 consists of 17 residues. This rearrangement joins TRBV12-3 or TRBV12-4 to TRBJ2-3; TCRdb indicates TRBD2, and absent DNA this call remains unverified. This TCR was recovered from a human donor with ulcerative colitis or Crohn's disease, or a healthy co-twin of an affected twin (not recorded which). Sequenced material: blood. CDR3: CASRIAGLAGNTDTQYF.